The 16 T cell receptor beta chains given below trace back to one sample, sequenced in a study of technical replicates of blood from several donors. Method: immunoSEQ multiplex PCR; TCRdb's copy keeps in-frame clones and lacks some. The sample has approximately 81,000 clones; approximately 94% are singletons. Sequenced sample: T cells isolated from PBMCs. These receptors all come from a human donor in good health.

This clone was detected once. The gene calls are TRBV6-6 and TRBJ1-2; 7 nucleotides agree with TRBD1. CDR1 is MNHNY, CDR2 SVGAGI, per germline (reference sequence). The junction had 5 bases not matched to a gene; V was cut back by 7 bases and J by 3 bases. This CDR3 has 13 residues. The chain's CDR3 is CASNTGTDYGYTF. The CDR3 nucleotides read TGTGCCAGCAATACAGGGACAGACTATGGCTACACCTTC.

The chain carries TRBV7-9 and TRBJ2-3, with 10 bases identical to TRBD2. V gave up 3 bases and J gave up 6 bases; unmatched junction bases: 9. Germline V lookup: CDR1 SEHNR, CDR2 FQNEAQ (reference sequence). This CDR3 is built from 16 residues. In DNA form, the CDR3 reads TGTGCCAGCAGCTTCTCACTAGCGGGACCGACGGATACGCAGTATTTT. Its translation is CASSFSLAGPTDTQYF.

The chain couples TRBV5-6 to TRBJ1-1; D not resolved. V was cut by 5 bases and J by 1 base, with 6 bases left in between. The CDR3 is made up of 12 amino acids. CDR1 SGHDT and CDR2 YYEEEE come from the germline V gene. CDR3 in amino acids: CASRAANTEAFF. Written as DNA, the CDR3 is TGTGCCAGCAGGGCCGCGAACACTGAAGCTTTCTTT.

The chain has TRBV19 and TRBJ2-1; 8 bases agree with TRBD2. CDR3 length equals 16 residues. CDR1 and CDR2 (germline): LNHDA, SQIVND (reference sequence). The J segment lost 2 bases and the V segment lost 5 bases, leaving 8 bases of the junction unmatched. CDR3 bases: TGTGCCAGTAGTGGGTGGCGGGAGGACCCCTACAATGAGCAGTTCTTC. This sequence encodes CASSGWREDPYNEQFF.

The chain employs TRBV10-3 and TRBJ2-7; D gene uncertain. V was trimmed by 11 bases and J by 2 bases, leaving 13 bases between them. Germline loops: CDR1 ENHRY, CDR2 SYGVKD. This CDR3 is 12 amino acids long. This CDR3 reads CAAQTRAYEQYF. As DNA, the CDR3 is TGTGCCGCCCAGACTCGTGCCTACGAGCAGTACTTC.

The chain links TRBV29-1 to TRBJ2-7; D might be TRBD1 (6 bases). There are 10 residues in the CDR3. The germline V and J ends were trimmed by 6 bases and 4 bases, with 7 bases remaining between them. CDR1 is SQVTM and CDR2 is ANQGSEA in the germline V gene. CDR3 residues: CSVTGYEQYF. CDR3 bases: TGCAGCGTCACAGGGTACGAGCAGTACTTC.

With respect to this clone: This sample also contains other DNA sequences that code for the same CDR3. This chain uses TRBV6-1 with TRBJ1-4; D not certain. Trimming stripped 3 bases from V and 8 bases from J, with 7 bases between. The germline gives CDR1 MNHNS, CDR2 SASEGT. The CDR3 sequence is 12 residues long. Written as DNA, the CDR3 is TGTGCCAGCAGTGAGTCTCTAGAAAAACTGTTTTTT. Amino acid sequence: CASSESLEKLFF.

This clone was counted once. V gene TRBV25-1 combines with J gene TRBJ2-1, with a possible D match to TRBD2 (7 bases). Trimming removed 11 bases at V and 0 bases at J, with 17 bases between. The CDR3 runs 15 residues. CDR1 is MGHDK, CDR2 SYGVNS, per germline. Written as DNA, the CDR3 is TGTGCCTCCAGGGGAGGGGAGGGCTCCTACAATGAGCAGTTCTTC. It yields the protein CASRGGEGSYNEQFF.

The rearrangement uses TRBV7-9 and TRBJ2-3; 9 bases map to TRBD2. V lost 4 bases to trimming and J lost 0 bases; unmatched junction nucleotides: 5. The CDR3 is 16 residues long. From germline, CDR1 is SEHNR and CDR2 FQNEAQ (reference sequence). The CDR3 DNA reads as TGTGCCAGCAGCTCCCCTAGCGGGGCTAGCACAGATACGCAGTATTTT. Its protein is CASSSPSGASTDTQYF.

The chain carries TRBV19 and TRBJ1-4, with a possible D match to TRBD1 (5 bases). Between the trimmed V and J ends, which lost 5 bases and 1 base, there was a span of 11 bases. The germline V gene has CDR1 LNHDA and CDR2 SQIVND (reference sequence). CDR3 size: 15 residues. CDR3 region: CASSPRRGTNEKLFF. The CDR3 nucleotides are TGTGCCAGTAGTCCCCGAAGGGGAACTAATGAAAAACTGTTTTTT.

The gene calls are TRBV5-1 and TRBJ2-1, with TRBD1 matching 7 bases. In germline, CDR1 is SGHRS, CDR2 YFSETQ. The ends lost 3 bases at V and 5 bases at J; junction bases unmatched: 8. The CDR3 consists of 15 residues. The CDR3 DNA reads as TGCGCCAGCAGCTATCGACAGGGAAGCGACAATGAGCAGTTCTTC. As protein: CASSYRQGSDNEQFF.

The DNA for the CDR3 is TGTGCCAGCAGTTACTCACGGACAGGGGCCTACGAGCAGTACTTC. Translation gives CASSYSRTGAYEQYF. The chain is built from TRBV6-5 and TRBJ2-7; 9 bases agree with TRBD1. Looked up from germline, CDR1 is MNHEY and CDR2 is SVGAGI. The V and J ends lost 0 bases and 2 bases, in that order; junction bases with no gene match: 2. There are 15 residues in the CDR3.

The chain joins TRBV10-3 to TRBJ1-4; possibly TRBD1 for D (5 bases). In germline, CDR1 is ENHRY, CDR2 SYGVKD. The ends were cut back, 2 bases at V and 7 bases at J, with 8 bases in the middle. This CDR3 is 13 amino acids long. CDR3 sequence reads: CAISEARGEKLFF. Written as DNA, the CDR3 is TGTGCCATCAGTGAGGCTAGGGGTGAAAAACTGTTTTTT.

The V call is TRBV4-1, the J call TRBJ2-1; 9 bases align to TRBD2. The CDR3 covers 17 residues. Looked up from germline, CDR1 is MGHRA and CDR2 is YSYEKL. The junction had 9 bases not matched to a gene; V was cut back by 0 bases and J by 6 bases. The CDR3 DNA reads TGCGCCAGCAGCCAAGAATCTTCGCGGGAGGGCCCCAATGAGCAGTTCTTC. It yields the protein CASSQESSREGPNEQFF.

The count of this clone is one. CDR3 nucleotide sequence: TGTGCCAGCTACCCTAGGGGGGGCGCGGATGGCTACACCTTC. Its translation is CASYPRGGADGYTF. The rearrangement links TRBV7-8 to TRBJ1-2, with D maybe TRBD1 (6 bases). The V end was cut by 8 bases, the J end by 6 bases, with 19 bases between. This CDR3 has 14 amino acids. Per germline, CDR1 SGHVS and CDR2 FQNEAQ. Using reference TRBV7-8 and TRBJ1-2 for the parts outside the CDR3, the full variable domain is GAGVSQSPRYKVAKRGQDVALRCDPISGHVSLFWYQQALGQGPEFLTYFQNEAQLDKSGLPSDRFFAERPEGSVSTLKIQRTQQEDSAVYLCASYPRGGADGYTFGSGTRLTVV.

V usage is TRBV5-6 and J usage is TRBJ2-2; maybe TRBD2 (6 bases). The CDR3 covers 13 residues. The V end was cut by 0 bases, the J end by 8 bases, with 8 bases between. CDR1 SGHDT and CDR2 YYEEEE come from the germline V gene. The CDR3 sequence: CASSLEGRGELFF. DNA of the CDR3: TGTGCCAGCAGCTTGGAGGGGAGGGGGGAGCTGTTTTTT.